The 10 T cell receptor beta chains presented below share a single source sample, sequenced in a study of T-cell memory formation after mild COVID-19 (dated by TCRdb to the early 2020s). Receptors were amplified or captured by 5' RACE. The run used an Illumina NovaSeq 6000. In-frame beta chains were kept once TCRdb had trimmed the public reads at Q25 with fastp and called clones with MiXCR. Under each unique CDR3 protein, matching rows form one entry showing the most common genes and DNA. Present in this sample are 45,000 to 65,000 distinct CDR3 sequences, roughly 9.5% of which were seen just once. The ten largest clones add up to around 1.2% of the sample. Material for sequencing was PBMCs or a T cell subset sorted from them (not recorded which). These receptor sequences come from a man between 18 and 35 years old who had mild COVID-19 (a few samples of this study predate the infection). The sample titles of this study are shuffled in the database, so cell type and time point are left out; the donor was told from shared clones.

A few counts support this clonotype. The V call is TRBV11-2, the J call TRBJ2-3; D gene ambiguous. The germline gives CDR1 SGHAT, CDR2 FQNNGV. Trimming pared 4 bases from V and 10 bases from J, leaving 12 bases between. The CDR3 has 12 residues. CDR3 DNA: TGTGCCAGCAGCTCGGAGAGAGTTGCGCAGTATTTT. Its protein is CASSSERVAQYF.

The table lists this clonotype with many counts. The rearrangement uses TRBV5-4 and TRBJ2-2; weak D call: TRBD1 (5 bases). V lost 0 bases and J lost 1, with 10 bases in between. The CDR3 is 16 amino acids. Germline loops: CDR1 SGHNT, CDR2 YYREEE (reference sequence). CDR3 bases: TGTGCCAGCAGCTTGGTGCAGGGTCGGAACACCGGGGAGCTGTTTTTT. Protein product: CASSLVQGRNTGELFF.

V usage is TRBV7-2 and J usage is TRBJ2-5; maybe TRBD2 (5 bases). Germline V lookup: CDR1 SGHTA, CDR2 FQGNSA. The V gene lost 6 bases and the J gene lost 1 base, with 15 bases spanning the gap. The length of the CDR3 is 15 residues. The CDR3 is CASSGVRGLQETQYF. The DNA for the CDR3 is TGTGCCAGCAGTGGGGTTAGAGGGCTCCAAGAGACCCAGTACTTC.

The V gene is TRBV5-4, the J gene TRBJ2-7; D is perhaps TRBD1 or TRBD2 (5 bases each). V dropped 1 base and J dropped 1 base, with 12 bases sitting between them. The germline CDR1 and CDR2 sequences are SGHNT and YYREEE (reference sequence). This CDR3 contains 15 residues. CDR3: CASSLLRDGSYEQYV. The CDR3 nucleotides are TGTGCCAGCAGCTTGTTACGGGACGGTTCCTACGAGCAGTACGTC.

V usage is TRBV7-2 and J usage is TRBJ2-1; 7 bases match TRBD2. V gave up 5 bases and J gave up 8 bases; unmatched junction bases: 15. The CDR3 length is 16 residues. Germline-derived CDR1 and CDR2 are SGHTA and FQGNSA. Here the CDR3 DNA reads TGTGCCAGCAGCCGTAACGGGGGGAGAGGGTATGATGAGCAGTTCTTC. It translates to CASSRNGGRGYDEQFF.

In its sample, this clonotype was seen a few times. V and J are TRBV7-9 and TRBJ2-1, with 11 nucleotides matching TRBD2. Germline CDR1 reads SEHNR; CDR2 reads FQNEAQ (reference sequence). V was clipped by 4 bases and J by 3 bases; unmatched bases: 5. The CDR3 totals 16 residues. The DNA for the CDR3 is TGTGCCAGCAGCTCCCGACTAGCGGGGCACTACAATGAGCAGTTCTTC. Amino acid sequence: CASSSRLAGHYNEQFF.

The CDR3 DNA sequence: TGTGCCAGCAGCCGGATGGGACTAGATTCAGATACGCAGTATTTT. It encodes CASSRMGLDSDTQYF. The chain couples TRBV7-3 to TRBJ2-3; 8 nucleotides agree with TRBD2. The CDR3 sequence is 15 residues long. Germline assignment: CDR1 SGHTA and CDR2 FQGTGA. Trimming removed 5 bases from V and 4 bases from J; junction bases left unmatched: 8.

Ten or more counts support this clonotype. V is TRBV24-1 and J is TRBJ2-3; no definite D call. This CDR3 contains 15 residues. V gave up 3 bases and J gave up 3 bases, with 12 bases separating them. CDR1 KGHDR and CDR2 SFDVKD come from the germline V gene. Written as DNA, the CDR3 is TGTGCCACCAGTGATAACTCAGCCGGTACAGATACGCAGTATTTT. This encodes CATSDNSAGTDTQYF.

This clonotype was detected ten times or more. The chain carries TRBV20-1 and TRBJ2-5; 7 bases match TRBD1. This CDR3 is built from 13 residues. Germline values: CDR1 DFQATT, CDR2 SNEGSKA (reference sequence). With 3 bases clipped from V and 4 bases from J, the junction kept 5 bases outside the gene matches. The DNA for the CDR3 is TGCAGTGCTAGCAAGGGGGCGGCAGAGACCCAGTACTTC. Protein product: CSASKGAAETQYF.

This clonotype was detected only a few times. The chain couples TRBV5-1 to TRBJ1-4, with TRBD1 matching 9 bases. There are 14 residues in the CDR3. The germline gives CDR1 SGHRS, CDR2 YFSETQ. The J segment lost 4 bases and the V segment lost 4 bases, leaving 2 bases of the junction unmatched. Here the CDR3 reads CASSMDRGNEKLFF. The CDR3 DNA reads as TGCGCCAGCAGCATGGACAGGGGTAATGAAAAACTGTTTTTT.